This entry describes one T cell receptor beta chain. Its recognized antigen is unknown. Receptor amplification or capture employed the immunoSEQ multiplex PCR assay. This is the immuneACCESS table as TCRdb keeps it, with only in-frame sequences that have V and J called. A part of the clones is gone; compared with another copy, unresolved V genes explain less than half, and the rest is unexplained. Per the sample table, the count is about 190,000 clones. The ten largest clones capture 2% to 2.5% of the sample. This entry comes from a study of control samples from healthy donors and cancer patients (dated by TCRdb to 2020 to 2021). CDR1 and CDR2, looked up from the germline V gene, are SGHNT and YENEEA. From the cysteine through the phenylalanine, the CDR3 covers 15 amino acids. The retained sequence is limited to the CDR3, 45 bases, with the frame set at the first base. The junction shows trimming of 5 bases on V and 0 bases on J, plus 12 bases between the germline ends.

The chain is assembled from TRBV11-3 and TRBJ2-3, and perhaps TRBD1 as D gene, on 7 matching bases. Sequences were obtained from blood. This receptor was taken from a woman aged 25 to 39 in good health. At the DNA level, the sequence is TGTGCCAGCAGCCGCGGGACAGTTAGCACAGATACGCAGTATTTT. Its translation is CASSRGTVSTDTQYF.